Listed below are T cell receptor beta chains from one sample, sequenced in a study of graft-versus-host responses after intestinal transplantation. No antigen has been identified for these receptors. Repertoires were generated with immunoSEQ multiplex PCR, while TCRdb's copy carries only in-frame clones and drops some. The table lists over 90,000 clones, around nine tenths of them singletons. The sequences come from unstimulated CD8+ T cells sorted from spleen or lymph node cells, collected before intestinal transplant. These receptors were obtained from a human donor who received an intestinal transplant. CDR3s include the opening cysteine and the closing phenylalanine or tryptophan. Fields, in order: J gene, clone size, V gene, D gene, CDR3 DNA, CDR3 protein. A D gene is named only where the DNA matches it firmly. Expanded clones get a size class; other rows say once, few or many, or leave the size out.

TRBJ2-2	.	TRBV28	.	TGTGCCAGCAGTTCCCGACAGACGATTAACACCGGGGAGCTGTTTTTT	CASSSRQTINTGELFF
TRBJ1-1	.	TRBV6-1	TRBD1	TGTGCCAGCAGTATTGGACAGGGTTACACTGAAGCTTTCTTT	CASSIGQGYTEAFF
TRBJ1-6	once	TRBV6-1	.	TGTGCCAGCAGTGCACAGGGCCTTTGGTCCTATAATTCACCCCTCCACTTT	CASSAQGLWSYNSPLHF
TRBJ2-7	once	TRBV4-1	TRBD1	TGCGCCAGCAGCCAAGATGGTCAGGGGGCCTCCTACGAGCAGTACTTC	CASSQDGQGASYEQYF
TRBJ2-1	.	TRBV5-1	TRBD1	TGCGCCAGCAGCACGGGACAGGGCAATGAGCAGTTCTTC	CASSTGQGNEQFF
TRBJ2-1	.	TRBV10-2	.	TGCGCCAGCAGTGATCCGGGACAAGGCTACAATGAGCAGTTCTTC	CASSDPGQGYNEQFF
TRBJ2-1	.	TRBV28	TRBD2	TGTGCCAGCAGTACCCCTAGGGCTAGCGGGAGAGGGGGGTACAATGAGCAGTTCTTC	CASSTPRASGRGGYNEQFF
TRBJ1-4	.	TRBV7-2	TRBD1	TGTGCCAGCAGCTATCCGACAGGGGGCAAGGAAAAACTGTTTTTT	CASSYPTGGKEKLFF
TRBJ2-1	.	TRBV7-9	TRBD2	TGTGCCAGCAGCTTATCTAGCGGGAGGGCCTACTACAATGAGCAGTTCTTC	CASSLSSGRAYYNEQFF
TRBJ1-2	.	TRBV7-9	.	TGTGCCAGCAGCTTAGCCAGTGGCTATGGCTACACCTTC	CASSLASGYGYTF
TRBJ2-1	.	TRBV7-9	.	TGTGCCAGCAGCCGCCCGGGGGAGCAGTTCTTC	CASSRPGEQFF
TRBJ2-7	.	TRBV4-1	TRBD2	TGCGCCAGCAGCCAAGAAACCGGGAGGGACGAGCAGTACTTC	CASSQETGRDEQYF
TRBJ2-1	.	TRBV7-3	TRBD1	TGTGCCAGCAGCTTATCAGGGGGCGTGGGGCGTGAGCAGTTCTTC	CASSLSGGVGREQFF
TRBJ1-6	.	TRBV2	.	TGTGCCAGCAAAGGGGTCGTGAATTCACCCCTCCACTTT	CASKGVVNSPLHF
TRBJ2-3	.	TRBV18	.	TGTGCCAGCTACTCCGGGGGGCTGGGAGATACGCAGTATTTT	CASYSGGLGDTQYF
TRBJ2-7	.	TRBV19	TRBD1	TGTGCCAGTAGTATCGGGACAGGGCTCTACGAGCAGTACTTC	CASSIGTGLYEQYF
TRBJ2-1	.	TRBV2	TRBD1	TGTGCCAGCAGCGGGACAGGGGACAATGAGCAGTTCTTC	CASSGTGDNEQFF
TRBJ1-1	.	TRBV5-1	.	TGCGCCAGCAGCTTGAGAGGGGGCACTGAAGCTTTCTTT	CASSLRGGTEAFF
TRBJ2-1	.	TRBV28	.	TGTGCCAGCAGTTTATATCCCGATGAGCAGTTCTTC	CASSLYPDEQFF
TRBJ2-5	few	TRBV7-6	TRBD1	TGTGCCAGCAGCTTTCAGACAGGGGGTGAGACCCAGTACTTC	CASSFQTGGETQYF
TRBJ2-1	.	TRBV7-8	.	TGTGCCAGCAGCTTGACCCGAGGAGGGGATGAGCAGTTCTTC	CASSLTRGGDEQFF
TRBJ2-7	.	TRBV30	.	TGTGCCTGGAGCGGGTACGAGCAGTACTTC	CAWSGYEQYF
TRBJ2-1	.	TRBV5-6	.	TGTGCCAGCAGCTTGGTAGGGGCAGGCTACAATGAGCAGTTCTTC	CASSLVGAGYNEQFF
TRBJ2-7	once	TRBV4-1	TRBD2	TGCGCCAGCAGCCAAGACTCCTCTAGCGGGGTTTCCTACGAGCAGTACTTC	CASSQDSSSGVSYEQYF
TRBJ2-1	.	TRBV7-6	.	TGTGCCAGCAGCTTAGTAGAGGCTAGAGCCAATGAGCAGTTCTTC	CASSLVEARANEQFF
TRBJ2-7	.	TRBV10-3	.	TGTGCCATCAGTGAGACAGGGTACGAGCAGTACTTC	CAISETGYEQYF
TRBJ2-1	once	TRBV29-1	TRBD1	TGCAGCGGGGACAGGGGGTCCTACAATGAGCAGTTCTTC	CSGDRGSYNEQFF
TRBJ1-5	.	TRBV6-1	.	TGTGCCAGCAGACAGGGCGGCAATCAGCCCCAGCATTTT	CASRQGGNQPQHF
TRBJ1-1	.	TRBV6-5	.	TGTGCCAGCAGTGAAAGGAGAGGGAACACTGAAGCTTTCTTT	CASSERRGNTEAFF
TRBJ2-4	.	TRBV4-1	.	TGCGCCAGCAGTCCTGTTCGGGGTGAAAACATTCAGTACTTC	CASSPVRGENIQYF
TRBJ2-7	once	TRBV7-9	TRBD1	TGTGCCAGCAGCCAACTGAGGACAGGGGCGTACGAGCAGTACTTC	CASSQLRTGAYEQYF
TRBJ2-3	.	TRBV6-5	.	TGTGCCAGCAGTTACCAGGGTCCAGATACGCAGTATTTT	CASSYQGPDTQYF
TRBJ1-3	few	TRBV25-1	TRBD1	TGTGCCAGCAGACAGGGGAATACCATATATTTT	CASRQGNTIYF
TRBJ2-2	.	TRBV6-5	.	TGTGCCAGCAGTTACCAGTTATCCGGGGAGCTGTTTTTT	CASSYQLSGELFF
TRBJ2-2	.	TRBV7-6	TRBD1	TGTGCCAGCAACTTAGAAAGGGGGCCAGAATCCGGGGAGCTGTTTTTT	CASNLERGPESGELFF
TRBJ1-4	.	TRBV10-3	.	TGTGCCATCAGGTTCGAGACGGTTGGGTTAGGGGAAATAACTAATGAAAAACTGTTTTTT	CAIRFETVGLGEITNEKLFF
TRBJ2-7	.	TRBV29-1	TRBD2	TGCAGCGTTCGAAACGAGGCTAGCGGGAGATCCTACGAGCAGTACTTC	CSVRNEASGRSYEQYF
TRBJ1-2	.	TRBV4-3	TRBD1	TGCGCCAGCAGCCAGGAAGCAGGGGGCGCCTTTTGGGGCTACACCTTC	CASSQEAGGAFWGYTF
TRBJ1-2	.	TRBV7-9	TRBD1	TGTGCCAGCAGCCCACGGGACAGGGGAGTCCTGGGAGGCTACACCTTC	CASSPRDRGVLGGYTF
TRBJ2-1	.	TRBV27	TRBD1	TGTGCCAGCAGTTGGACAGGGTCAAGGCATGAGCAGTTCTTC	CASSWTGSRHEQFF
TRBJ2-1	.	TRBV28	.	TGTGCCAGCACTATCACCGGGTGGTTGGATGAGCAGTTCTTC	CASTITGWLDEQFF